Below, 10 T cell receptor beta chains from the same sample are listed, as sequenced in a study of blood T cell repertoires in COVID-19. TCRdb's copy holds only in-frame clones and misses some; the assay was immunoSEQ multiplex PCR. Of 200,000 to 250,000 clones listed, 86% are singletons. Material for sequencing was peripheral blood. All receptors derive from an elderly woman with COVID-19, enrolled during active disease.

The J gene is TRBJ1-1, the V gene TRBV6-5, with D possibly matching TRBD1 (6 bases). V gave up 11 bases and J gave up 5 bases, with 15 bases separating them. Germline V gives CDR1 MNHEY, CDR2 SVGAGI. The CDR3 loop spans 12 amino acids. The CDR3 nucleotides read TGTGCCGTCTCGGGGGGCAGGACTGAAGCTTTCTTT. Its translation is CAVSGGRTEAFF.

Only one count was recorded for this clone. The chain couples TRBV4-2 to TRBJ1-2; no definite D call. The CDR3 totals 15 residues. Trimming took 0 bases from V and 5 from J, leaving 13 bases between them. Germline V CDR1 and CDR2: LGHNA, YNFKEQ. This chain's CDR3 is CASSQERPDVYGYTF. CDR3 in DNA: TGTGCCAGCAGCCAAGAGCGGCCAGATGTTTATGGCTACACCTTC.

This chain joins TRBV6-5 and TRBJ2-2; D unclear. CDR1 and CDR2 from the germline V gene are MNHEY and SVGAGI. The CDR3 is 12 residues long. V gave up 6 bases and J gave up 3 bases, with 5 bases separating them. DNA for the CDR3: TGTGCCAGCAGCCGTGACACCGGGGAGCTGTTTTTT. Protein product: CASSRDTGELFF.

This rearrangement joins TRBV18 to TRBJ2-7; D is perhaps TRBD2 (7 bases). The ends were cut back, 3 bases at V and 7 bases at J, with 16 bases in the middle. Germline V gives CDR1 KGHSH, CDR2 LQKENI. The CDR3 is 14 residues long. CDR3 DNA sequence: TGTGCCAGCTCACCCCCCGCGGGGGCGGGGGAGCAGTACTTC. This sequence encodes CASSPPAGAGEQYF.

The chain recombines TRBV7-2 with TRBJ2-7; 7 positions match TRBD1. Trimming at V came to 1 base and at J to 7 bases, leaving 4 bases not matched to a gene. CDR3 length: 13 residues. Germline loops: CDR1 SGHTA, CDR2 FQGNSA. The CDR3 sequence is CASSLEGASEQYF. CDR3 bases: TGTGCCAGCAGCTTAGAGGGGGCAAGTGAGCAGTACTTC.

This clone has more than one count but fewer than ten. The CDR3 nucleotides read TGCGCCAGCAGCTTGGTACCAGGGGGGCTCACTGAAGCTTTCTTT. Translated, it gives CASSLVPGGLTEAFF. J is TRBJ1-1 and V is TRBV5-1; 7 positions match TRBD1. V was pared by 0 bases and J by 4 bases, with 6 bases of the junction left unmatched. Germline values: CDR1 SGHRS, CDR2 YFSETQ. The CDR3 totals 15 residues.

The V gene is TRBV5-1, the J gene TRBJ2-1; 7 bases match TRBD2. CDR1 is SGHRS, CDR2 YFSETQ, per germline. The CDR3 runs 14 residues. V shed 5 bases, J shed 2 bases, and the junction held 4 bases outside the gene matches. The CDR3: CASRTAGAYNEQFF. CDR3 in DNA: TGCGCCAGCAGGACTGCGGGAGCCTACAATGAGCAGTTCTTC.

The V and J genes are TRBV28 and TRBJ2-2; D not resolved. V was pared by 5 bases and J by 4 bases, with 14 bases between. This CDR3 contains 15 residues. In germline, CDR1 is MDHEN, CDR2 SYDVKM. CDR3 sequence (DNA): TGTGCCAGCAGTCTAACCCGGCGGTTCACCGGGGAGCTGTTTTTT. This translates into CASSLTRRFTGELFF.

This clone appeared a few times. This chain connects TRBV3-1 (or the pseudogene TRBV3-2) to TRBJ1-3; 10 bases are shared with TRBD1. Germline V lookup: CDR1 LGHDT, CDR2 YNNKEL (reference sequence). V trimming: 1 base; J trimming: 4 bases; junction bases outside the gene matches: 4. The CDR3 runs to 16 residues. Here the CDR3 reads CASSQGTGGSGNTIYF. In DNA form, the CDR3 reads TGTGCCAGCAGCCAAGGGACAGGGGGTTCAGGAAACACCATATATTTT.

The chain is built from TRBV7-9 and TRBJ2-1; 14 nucleotides align to TRBD2. The CDR3 sequence is 19 residues long. Germline V lookup: CDR1 SEHNR, CDR2 FQNEAQ (reference sequence). Germline trimming cut 1 base from V and 2 bases from J; bases unmatched to any gene: 7. CDR3 loop: CASSLGLAGGPNPYNEQFF. In nucleotides, the CDR3 is TGTGCCAGCAGCTTAGGACTAGCGGGGGGGCCAAACCCCTACAATGAGCAGTTCTTC. Using reference TRBV7-9 and TRBJ2-1 for the parts outside the CDR3, the full variable domain is DTGVSQNPRHKITKRGQNVTFRCDPISEHNRLYWYRQTLGQGPEFLTYFQNEAQLEKSRLLSDRFSAERPKGSFSTLEIQRTEQGDSAMYLCASSLGLAGGPNPYNEQFFGPGTRLTVL.